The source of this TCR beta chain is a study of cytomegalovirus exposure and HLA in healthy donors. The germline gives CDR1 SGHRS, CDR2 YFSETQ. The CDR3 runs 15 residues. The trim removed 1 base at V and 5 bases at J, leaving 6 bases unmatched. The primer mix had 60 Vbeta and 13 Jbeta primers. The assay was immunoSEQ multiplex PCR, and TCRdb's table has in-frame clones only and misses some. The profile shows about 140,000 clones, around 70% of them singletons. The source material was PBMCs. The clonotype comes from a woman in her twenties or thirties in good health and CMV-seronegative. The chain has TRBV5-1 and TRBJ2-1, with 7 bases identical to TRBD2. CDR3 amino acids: CASSLLQRGDNEQFF. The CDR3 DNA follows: TGCGCCAGCAGCTTGCTCCAGCGGGGAGACAATGAGCAGTTCTTC.